A single TCR beta chain is shown here with its context. The antigen is unknown. Germline-derived CDR1 and CDR2 are SGHDT and YYEEEE. There are 14 residues in the CDR3. Trimming shortened V by 0 bases and J by 7 bases, and 13 bases separated the two germline ends. The data belong to a study of PD-1 blockade in mismatch repair-deficient tumors. The study, taken as a whole, reports: After pembrolizumab, tumor-resident clones rose rapidly, then generally contracted before radiologic responses.

Measured with immunoSEQ multiplex PCR; TCRdb has only the in-frame clones, and not every one. The sample lists some 40,000 clones, around 80% occurring once. The TCR was taken from an adult with mismatch repair-deficient cancer. Sequenced material: PBMCs, taken roughly nine months after starting pembrolizumab. The J gene is TRBJ1-2, the V gene TRBV5-6; tentatively, D is TRBD1 (5 bases). For the CDR3, the DNA is TGTGCCAGCAGCTTGGCGGGGGGGGTAGGTGGCTACACCTTC. This codes for CASSLAGGVGGYTF.